The T cell receptor beta chain under discussion was sequenced for a study of cytomegalovirus exposure and HLA in healthy donors. To note about this clone: As yet, its antigen is unknown.

PCR primers comprised 60 Vbeta and 13 Jbeta primers. The table came from immunoSEQ multiplex PCR; TCRdb's copy has only in-frame clones and leaves some out. The sample carries approximately 120,000 clones, over 60% recorded once. Notes on the study in general: In a later analysis, at a false discovery rate of 0.05, over 15,000 TCR beta sequences matched HLA alleles. The study found most TCR sequences rare, yet found some public TCRs in many donors. An observed cluster of highly shared sequence variants was recorded as a likely sequencing artifact.

Losses at the gene ends were 2 bases for V and 1 base for J; bases not matched to a gene: 5. Germline values: CDR1 SNHLY, CDR2 FYNNEI. This CDR3 has 15 amino acids. The sample consisted of PBMCs. This clonotype was obtained from a female donor in good health and CMV-seronegative. The chain combines TRBV2 with TRBJ2-7; 7 positions agree with TRBD1. The CDR3 sequence is CASSEQDRISYEQYF. CDR3 DNA sequence: TGTGCCAGCAGTGAACAGGACAGGATATCCTACGAGCAGTACTTC.